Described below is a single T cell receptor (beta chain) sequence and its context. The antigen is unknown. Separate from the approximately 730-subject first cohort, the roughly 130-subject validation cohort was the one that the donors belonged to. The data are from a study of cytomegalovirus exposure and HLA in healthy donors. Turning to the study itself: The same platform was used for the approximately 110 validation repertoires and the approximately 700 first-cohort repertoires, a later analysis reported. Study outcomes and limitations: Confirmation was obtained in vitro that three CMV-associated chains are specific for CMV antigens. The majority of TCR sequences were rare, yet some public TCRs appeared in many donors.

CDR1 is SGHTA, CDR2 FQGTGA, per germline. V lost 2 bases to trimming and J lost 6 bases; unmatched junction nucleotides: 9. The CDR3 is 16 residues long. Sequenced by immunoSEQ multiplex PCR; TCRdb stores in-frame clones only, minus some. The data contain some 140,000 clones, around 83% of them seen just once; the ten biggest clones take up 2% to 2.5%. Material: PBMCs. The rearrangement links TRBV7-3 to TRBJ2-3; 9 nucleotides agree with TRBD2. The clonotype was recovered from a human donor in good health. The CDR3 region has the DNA TGTGCCAGCAGCTTAGGGGGGAGTAGCGGGGGTGATACGCAGTATTTT. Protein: CASSLGGSSGGDTQYF.